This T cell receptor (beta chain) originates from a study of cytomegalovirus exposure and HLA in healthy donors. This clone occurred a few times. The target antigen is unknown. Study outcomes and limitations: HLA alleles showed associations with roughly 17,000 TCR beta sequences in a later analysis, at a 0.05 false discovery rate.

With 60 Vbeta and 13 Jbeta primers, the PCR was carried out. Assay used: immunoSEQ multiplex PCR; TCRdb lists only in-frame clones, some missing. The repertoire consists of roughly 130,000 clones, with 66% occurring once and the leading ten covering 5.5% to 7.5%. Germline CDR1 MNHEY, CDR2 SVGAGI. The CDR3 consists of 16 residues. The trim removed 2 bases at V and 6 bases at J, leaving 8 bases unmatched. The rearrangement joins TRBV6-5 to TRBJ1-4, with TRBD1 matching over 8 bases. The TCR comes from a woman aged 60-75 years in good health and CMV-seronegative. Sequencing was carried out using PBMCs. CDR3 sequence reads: CASSYTPGGADEKLFF. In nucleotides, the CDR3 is TGTGCCAGCAGTTACACACCAGGGGGCGCGGATGAAAAACTGTTTTTT.